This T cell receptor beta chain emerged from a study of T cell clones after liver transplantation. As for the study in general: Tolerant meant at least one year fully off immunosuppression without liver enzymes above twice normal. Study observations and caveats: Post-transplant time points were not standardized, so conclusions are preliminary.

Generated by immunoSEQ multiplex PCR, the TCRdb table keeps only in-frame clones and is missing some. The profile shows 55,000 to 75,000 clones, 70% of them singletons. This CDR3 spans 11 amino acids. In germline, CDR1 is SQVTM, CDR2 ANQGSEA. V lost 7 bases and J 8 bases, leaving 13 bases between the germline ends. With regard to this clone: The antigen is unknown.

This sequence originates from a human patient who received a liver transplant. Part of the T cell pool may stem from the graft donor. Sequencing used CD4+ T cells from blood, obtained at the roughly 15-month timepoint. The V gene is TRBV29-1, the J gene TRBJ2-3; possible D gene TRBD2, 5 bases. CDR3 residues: CSARRGGTQYF. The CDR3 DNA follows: TGCAGCGCCCGGCGAGGAGGTACGCAGTATTTT.